The clone carrying this TCR beta chain was found a few times. What it binds is unknown. Amplified TCR beta CDR3 regions derived from RNA transcripts. Initially, a first-round RT-PCR of the TCR CDR3 employed the HTBI primer set. In TCRdb, the multiplex PCR reads were re-called with MiXCR into one record per CDR3 protein. Among around 450,000 distinct CDR3 sequences listed, 15% to 18% were seen once. The entry originates in a study of T cells in Graves' hyperthyroidism and ophthalmopathy. The study, taken as a whole, reports: Clonotypes that were expanded in thyroid above 0.001 mostly appeared in blood too.

The CDR3 totals 15 residues. The V gene end was trimmed by 3 bases and the J gene end by 0 bases; junction bases not matched to a gene: 4. The germline gives CDR1 SGHVS, CDR2 FQNEAQ. The chain joins TRBV7-8 to TRBJ2-7, with 8 bases that match TRBD1. The TCR was taken from a woman in her late teens or twenties with Graves' hyperthyroidism. Sequencing was done on a sample of blood. CDR3 region: CASSLQGAFSYEQYF. In nucleotides, the CDR3 is TGTGCCAGCAGCTTGCAGGGGGCTTTCTCCTACGAGCAGTACTTC.